Listed below are T cell receptor beta chains from one sample, sequenced in a study of cytomegalovirus exposure and HLA in healthy donors. Method: immunoSEQ multiplex PCR; TCRdb's copy keeps in-frame clones and lacks some. Of 200,000 to 250,000 clones listed, roughly 80% are singletons. The material sequenced was PBMCs. These receptor sequences come from a man aged 30 to 39 in good health and CMV-seronegative. Both conserved end residues are trimmed from each CDR3.

>TRBV28|TRBJ1-5
ASKGGLSNQPQH
>TRBV4-1|TRBJ2-1
ASSQSIIRGLQF
>TRBV4-2|TRBJ1-5
ASSQHRGPGPQH
>TRBV2|TRBJ2-5
ASSKDRTQETQY
>TRBV7-8|TRBJ2-4
ASSPGGLADELAKNIQY
>TRBV5-5|TRBJ1-3
ASHRNRGSGNTIY
>TRBV4-3|TRBJ2-3
ASTQLAGGPFTQY
>TRBV18|TRBJ2-1
ASSLSRGVTGNEQF
>TRBV10-3|TRBJ1-1
AISESGTENTEAF
>TRBV7-3|TRBJ2-7
ASSLNRGDEQY
>TRBV7-9|TRBJ1-2
ASSFSRRRGGSPDGYT
>TRBV19|TRBJ1-5
ASSITIQGSNQPQH
>TRBV6-6|TRBJ1-1
ASSSRGTGGTEAF
>TRBV4-2|TRBJ2-3
ASSQEGGTSGGDTQY
>TRBV7-9|TRBJ2-5
SSSLAPRGPQETQY
>TRBV28|TRBJ1-4
ASSRQGRTNEKLF
>TRBV5-1|TRBJ2-3
ASSFPSRSTDTQY
>TRBV2|TRBJ1-2
ASGEGMDGYT
>TRBV7-2|TRBJ1-1
ASSLGTGVNTEAF
>TRBV28|TRBJ2-7
ASSFQGASEQY
>TRBV5-1|TRBJ2-5
ASSPVTPGTQY
>TRBV4-1|TRBJ2-5
ASSAEGFLSLRETQY
>TRBV9|TRBJ2-5
ASSVATGGGETQY
>TRBV5-3|TRBJ2-1
ARSPRLAGDSYNEQF
>TRBV7-2|TRBJ2-3
ASSPGHAIRGQTQY
>TRBV7-8|TRBJ2-2
ASSSGQRAGELF
>TRBV6-5|TRBJ2-7
ASSPTGNEQY
>TRBV9|TRBJ2-1
ASSLVGAGGPSNEQF
>TRBV27|TRBJ2-1
ASSPRPEDNEQF
>TRBV27|TRBJ2-5
ASSLGRQETQY
>TRBV7-9|TRBJ2-3
ASSPFRTDTQY
>TRBV10-3|TRBJ2-2
AISILASGELF
>TRBV6-6|TRBJ2-3
ASSPGRTDTQY
>TRBV27|TRBJ2-1
ASSFWVSGGDNEQF
>TRBV4-2|TRBJ1-3
ASSATGGGSGNTIY
>TRBV10-3|TRBJ1-1
AISGAGGRNTEAF
>TRBV2|TRBJ2-1
ASSDRGSSYNEQF
>TRBV5-6|-
ASSLGSQGAFYEQY
>TRBV9|TRBJ2-3
ASSVSGGFPDTQY
>TRBV28|TRBJ2-6
ASSSPRDRTGANVLT
>TRBV7-9|TRBJ2-3
ASSSTGTSGTDTQY
>TRBV9|TRBJ1-2
ASSPHERGGRGYGYT
>TRBV6-1|TRBJ1-6
ASSRDRGLGSPLH
>TRBV7-9|TRBJ2-3
ASSFRGGETDTQY
>TRBV13|TRBJ1-1
ASSLGQGRTEAF
>TRBV5-4|TRBJ1-2
ASSSDRSYYGYT
>TRBV10-1|TRBJ2-7
ASSERGQGVSYEQY
>TRBV10-2|TRBJ2-7
ASSESTGGEYEQY
>TRBV14|TRBJ2-7
ASSATGSSPYEQY
>TRBV7-3|TRBJ2-1
ASSPDRGRPREQF